Following are 8 T cell receptor beta chains from one sample sequenced in a study of blood T cell repertoires in COVID-19. Libraries were prepared by immunoSEQ multiplex PCR; TCRdb keeps only in-frame clonotypes and omits some of them. The sample records around 170,000 clones, approximately 89% being singletons. Sequencing was done on a sample of peripheral blood. These receptors all come from a woman between 25 and 40 years old with acute or convalescent COVID-19.

The chain joins TRBV7-9 to TRBJ1-3, with TRBD1 as a possible D gene (5 bases). This CDR3 contains 15 residues. CDR1 and CDR2 from the germline V gene are SEHNR and FQNEAQ (reference sequence). V lost 1 base, J lost 4 bases, and 11 bases lay in between. The CDR3 reads CASSLDSGPGNTIYF. The CDR3 coding sequence is TGTGCCAGCAGCTTAGATTCAGGGCCGGGAAACACCATATATTTT.

In its sample, this clone was seen a few times. The chain recombines TRBV5-8 with TRBJ2-7; 7 nucleotides line up with TRBD1. Trimming took 8 bases from V and 2 from J; bases not matched to a gene: 13. The CDR3 extends over 15 amino acids. Germline assignment: CDR1 SGHTS and CDR2 YDEGEE. The CDR3 nucleotides read TGTGCCAGACCCTTGGGGCAGGGGGAACCCTACGAGCAGTACTTC. Protein product: CARPLGQGEPYEQYF.

The chain has TRBV20-1 and TRBJ1-2; D not certain. V lost 2 bases and J lost 5, with 3 bases in between. From germline, CDR1 is DFQATT and CDR2 SNEGSKA (reference sequence). This CDR3 has 10 amino acids. CDR3 bases: TGCAGTGCTAGACAGTATGGCTACACCTTC. It encodes CSARQYGYTF.

The genes are TRBV11-2 and TRBJ2-7; maybe TRBD2 (5 bases). The CDR3 contains 14 residues. Germline values: CDR1 SGHAT, CDR2 FQNNGV. Trimming left V 5 bases short and J 0 bases short, with 11 bases between. In DNA form, the CDR3 reads TGTGCCAGCAGCCCCTCGGGAAGCTCCTACGAGCAGTACTTC. This translates into CASSPSGSSYEQYF.

The rearrangement joins TRBV10-1 to TRBJ2-7, with a tentative D call TRBD1 (7 bases). Looked up from germline, CDR1 is WNHNN and CDR2 is SYGVQD (reference sequence). The CDR3 is 13 amino acids. V was clipped by 10 bases and J by 4 bases, with 17 bases between them. As DNA, the CDR3 is TGCGCCACAGGGGGGCGCCGATGTTACGAGCAGTACTTC. Protein sequence: CATGGRRCYEQYF.

There are a few counts of this clone. J is TRBJ2-1 and V is TRBV6-2 or TRBV6-3; no reliable D call. The V gene's germline CDR1 is MNHEY and CDR2 SVGEGT. The CDR3 consists of 13 residues. The V end lost 6 bases, the J end lost 0 bases, and 6 bases lay between the germline ends. CDR3 DNA: TGTGCCAGCAGCGGCAGCTCCTACAATGAGCAGTTCTTC. Its protein product is CASSGSSYNEQFF.

The chain is built from TRBV12-3 or TRBV12-4 and TRBJ2-3, with TRBD1 matching over 8 bases. Unmatched junction bases numbered 6, after V lost 6 bases and J lost 7 bases. This CDR3 spans 13 amino acids. CDR3 bases: TGTGCCAGCAGGCGGACAGGGAGTAATACGCAGTATTTT. Translated: CASRRTGSNTQYF.

This clone was picked up a small number of times. This chain uses TRBV12-3 or TRBV12-4 with TRBJ1-2; D gene uncertain. V was trimmed by 5 bases and J by 4 bases, leaving 8 bases between them. This CDR3 comprises 12 residues. CDR3 coding DNA: TGTGCCAGCAGTGAGATCGGCTATGGCTACACCTTC. Its translation: CASSEIGYGYTF.